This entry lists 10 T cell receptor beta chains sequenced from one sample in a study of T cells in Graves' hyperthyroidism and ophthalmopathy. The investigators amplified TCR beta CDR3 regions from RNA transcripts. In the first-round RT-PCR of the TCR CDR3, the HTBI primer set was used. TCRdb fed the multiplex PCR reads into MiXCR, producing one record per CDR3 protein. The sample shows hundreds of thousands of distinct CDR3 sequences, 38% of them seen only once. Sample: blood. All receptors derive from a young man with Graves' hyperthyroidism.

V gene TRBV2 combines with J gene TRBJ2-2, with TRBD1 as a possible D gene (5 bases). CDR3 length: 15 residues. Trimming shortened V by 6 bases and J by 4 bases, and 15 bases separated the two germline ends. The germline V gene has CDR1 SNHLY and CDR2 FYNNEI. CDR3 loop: CASRHLKGRTGELFF. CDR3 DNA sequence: TGTGCCAGCAGACATCTGAAGGGGCGCACCGGGGAGCTGTTTTTT. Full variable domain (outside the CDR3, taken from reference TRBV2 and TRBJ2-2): EPEVTQTPSHQVTQMGQEVILRCVPISNHLYFYWYRQILGQKVEFLVSFYNNEISEKSEIFDDQFSVERPDGSNFTLKIRSTKLEDSAMYFCASRHLKGRTGELFFGEGSRLTVL.

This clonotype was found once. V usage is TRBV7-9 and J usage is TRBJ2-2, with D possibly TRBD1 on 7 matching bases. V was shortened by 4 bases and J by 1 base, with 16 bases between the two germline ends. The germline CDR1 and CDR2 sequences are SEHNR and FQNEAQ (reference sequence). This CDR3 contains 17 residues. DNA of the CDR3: TGTGCCAGCAGCTCGTCCCGCGGGACAGAGAACACCGGGGAGCTGTTTTTT. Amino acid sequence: CASSSSRGTENTGELFF.

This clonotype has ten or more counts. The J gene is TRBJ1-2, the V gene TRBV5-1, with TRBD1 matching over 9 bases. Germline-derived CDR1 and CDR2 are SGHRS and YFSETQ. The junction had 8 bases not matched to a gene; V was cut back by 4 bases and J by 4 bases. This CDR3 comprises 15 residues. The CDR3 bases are TGCGCCAGCAGCGGGGGGACAGGGCCGAGCTATGGCTACACCTTC. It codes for CASSGGTGPSYGYTF. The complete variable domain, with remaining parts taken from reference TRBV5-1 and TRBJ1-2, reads KAGVTQTPRYLIKTRGQQVTLSCSPISGHRSVSWYQQTPGQGLQFLFEYFSETQRNKGNFPGRFSGRQFSNSRSEMNVSTLELGDSALYLCASSGGTGPSYGYTFGSGTRLTVV.

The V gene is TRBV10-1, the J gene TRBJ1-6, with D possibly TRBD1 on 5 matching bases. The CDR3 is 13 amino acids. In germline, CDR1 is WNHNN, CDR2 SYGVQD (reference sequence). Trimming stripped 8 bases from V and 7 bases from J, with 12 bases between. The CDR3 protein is CASQGQANSPLHF. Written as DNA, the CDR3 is TGCGCCAGCCAGGGTCAGGCAAATTCACCCCTCCACTTT.

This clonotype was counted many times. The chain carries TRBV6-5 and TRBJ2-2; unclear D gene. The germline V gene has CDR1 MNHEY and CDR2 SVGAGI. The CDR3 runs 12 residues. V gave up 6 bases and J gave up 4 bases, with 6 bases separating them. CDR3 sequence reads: CASSYVTGELFF. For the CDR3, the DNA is TGTGCCAGCAGCTACGTCACCGGGGAGCTGTTTTTT.

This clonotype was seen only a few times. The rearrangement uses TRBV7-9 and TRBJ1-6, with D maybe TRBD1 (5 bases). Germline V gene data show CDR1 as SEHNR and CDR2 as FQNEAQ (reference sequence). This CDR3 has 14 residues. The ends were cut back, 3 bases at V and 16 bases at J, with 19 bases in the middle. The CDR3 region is CASSLEVGQGGLHF. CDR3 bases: TGTGCCAGCAGCTTGGAAGTCGGGCAGGGCGGTCTCCACTTT.

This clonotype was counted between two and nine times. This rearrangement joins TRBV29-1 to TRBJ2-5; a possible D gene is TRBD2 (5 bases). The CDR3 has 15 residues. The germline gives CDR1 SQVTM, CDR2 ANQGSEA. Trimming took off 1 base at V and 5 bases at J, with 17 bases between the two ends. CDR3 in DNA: TGCAGCGTTGAAGTCCCCGGAGGCGGGTGGGAGACCCAGTACTTC. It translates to CSVEVPGGGWETQYF.

The CDR3 sequence is CSASGGIAYEQYF. CDR3 bases: TGCAGTGCCTCAGGGGGGATTGCCTACGAGCAGTACTTC. The chain combines TRBV20-1 with TRBJ2-7; TRBD1 might be the D (7 bases). CDR1 DFQATT and CDR2 SNEGSKA come from the germline V gene (reference sequence). The V end was cut by 6 bases, the J end by 2 bases, with 14 bases between. The CDR3 spans 13 residues.

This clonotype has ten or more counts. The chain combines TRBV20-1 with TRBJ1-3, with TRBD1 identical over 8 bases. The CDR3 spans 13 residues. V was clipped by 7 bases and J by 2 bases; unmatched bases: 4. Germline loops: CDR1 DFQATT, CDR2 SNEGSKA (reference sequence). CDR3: CSVPTGAGNTIYF. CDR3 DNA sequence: TGCAGTGTTCCGACAGGGGCTGGAAACACCATATATTTT.

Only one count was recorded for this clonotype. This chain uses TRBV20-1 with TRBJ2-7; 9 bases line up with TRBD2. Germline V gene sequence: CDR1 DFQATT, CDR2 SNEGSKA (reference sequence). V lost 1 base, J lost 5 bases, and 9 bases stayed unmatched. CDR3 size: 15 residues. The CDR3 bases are TGCAGTGCTAGAGGCTGGGCTAGCGGGGATCACGAGCAGTACTTC. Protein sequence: CSARGWASGDHEQYF.